Listed here are 19 T cell receptor beta chains from one sample, sequenced in a study of T cell changes during pregnancy in multiple sclerosis. Produced via immunoSEQ multiplex PCR; TCRdb's table is partial and in-frame only. The top ten clones hold about 0.45% of a sample with around 68,000 clones, about 90% of them seen once. Sequenced here: CD4+ T cells from peripheral blood mononuclear cells, sampled before pregnancy. These TCRs come from a female donor with multiple sclerosis, enrolled in a pregnancy study.

The rearrangement joins TRBV29-1 to TRBJ1-2, with 7 bases identical to TRBD1. Germline V lookup: CDR1 SQVTM, CDR2 ANQGSEA. The CDR3 is made up of 13 amino acids. V trimming: 2 bases; J trimming: 8 bases; junction bases outside the gene matches: 8. CDR3 amino acids: CSVESVTGIGYTF. The CDR3 coding sequence is TGCAGCGTTGAATCCGTGACAGGGATCGGCTACACCTTC.

This rearrangement joins TRBV27 to TRBJ2-1; TRBD2 aligns across 11 bases. The V gene's germline CDR1 is MNHEY and CDR2 SMNVEV (reference sequence). After removal of 3 bases from V and 9 bases from J, the junction contained 7 bases not matched to a gene. The CDR3 sequence is 15 residues long. CDR3 sequence: CASSFSGRAGIEQFF. CDR3 nucleotides: TGTGCCAGCAGTTTTAGCGGGAGGGCCGGGATTGAGCAGTTCTTC.

The genes are TRBV18 and TRBJ1-2, with 7 nucleotides matching TRBD1. From germline, CDR1 is KGHSH and CDR2 LQKENI. The ends lost 7 bases at V and 1 base at J; junction bases unmatched: 9. The CDR3 consists of 15 residues. CDR3 sequence reads: CASLLDRAGNYGYTF. As DNA, the CDR3 is TGTGCCAGCTTACTCGACAGGGCCGGTAACTATGGCTACACCTTC.

This rearrangement joins TRBV19 to TRBJ2-5, with TRBD2 identical over 13 bases. The CDR3 length is 15 residues. Germline trimming cut 4 bases from V and 5 bases from J; bases unmatched to any gene: 4. The germline gives CDR1 LNHDA, CDR2 SQIVND (reference sequence). CDR3 sequence (DNA): TGTGCCAGTAGTAAGGGACTAGCGGGGTGGGAGACCCAGTACTTC. Translated: CASSKGLAGWETQYF. Combining the CDR3 with reference TRBV19 and TRBJ2-5 gives the whole variable domain DGGITQSPKYLFRKEGQNVTLSCEQNLNHDAMYWYRQDPGQGLRLIYYSQIVNDFQKGDIAEGYSVSREKKESFPLTVTSAQKNPTAFYLCASSKGLAGWETQYFGPGTRLLVL.

This clone has just one count. The chain has TRBV10-3 and TRBJ2-3; perhaps TRBD2 as D (5 bases). CDR1 ENHRY and CDR2 SYGVKD come from the germline V gene. The CDR3 has 13 residues. Trimming pared 10 bases from V and 3 bases from J, leaving 14 bases between. The CDR3 protein is CATGKQITDTQYF. CDR3 DNA sequence: TGTGCCACGGGAAAGCAGATTACAGATACGCAGTATTTT.

V usage is TRBV21-1 and J usage is TRBJ2-2; the table names TRBD2, a call not compared with the DNA. TRBV21-1 is tagged as a pseudogene. The length of the CDR3 is 14 residues. CDR3 coding DNA: TGTGCCAGCAGCAAAGGAGCGGACACCGGGGAGCTGTTTTTT. Its translation is CASSKGADTGELFF.

The J gene is TRBJ2-2, the V gene TRBV7-2; 8 nucleotides align to TRBD2. Germline CDR1 and CDR2: SGHTA and FQGNSA. V was pared by 1 base and J by 5 bases, with 3 bases of the junction left unmatched. The CDR3 is 15 residues long. The CDR3 DNA reads TGTGCCAGCAGCTTAGTGGTAGCGGGAACCGGGGAGCTGTTTTTT. It encodes CASSLVVAGTGELFF.

J is TRBJ1-2 and V is TRBV5-1; possible D gene TRBD1, 5 bases. This CDR3 is built from 19 residues. V lost 4 bases, J lost 4 bases, and 29 bases lay in between. CDR1 is SGHRS, CDR2 YFSETQ, per germline. CDR3 protein: CASSRLNVGKGRELYGYTF. The CDR3 DNA is TGCGCCAGCAGCCGTTTGAACGTAGGAAAAGGCAGGGAACTCTATGGCTACACCTTC. The whole variable domain, filled in from reference TRBV5-1 and TRBJ1-2, reads KAGVTQTPRYLIKTRGQQVTLSCSPISGHRSVSWYQQTPGQGLQFLFEYFSETQRNKGNFPGRFSGRQFSNSRSEMNVSTLELGDSALYLCASSRLNVGKGRELYGYTFGSGTRLTVV.

The chain employs TRBV28 and TRBJ1-5; D remains ambiguous. The CDR3 is 14 residues long. Per germline, CDR1 MDHEN and CDR2 SYDVKM. V was pared by 10 bases and J by 5 bases, with 18 bases between. Here the CDR3 reads CATEHTETDQPQHF. CDR3 sequence (DNA): TGTGCCACCGAGCATACAGAGACCGATCAGCCCCAGCATTTT.

A single count supports this clone. The chain is built from TRBV18 and TRBJ2-1, with 9 bases matching TRBD2. The CDR3 totals 15 residues. V was clipped by 2 bases and J by 5 bases; unmatched bases: 4. The germline V gene encodes CDR1 KGHSH and CDR2 LQKENI. The CDR3 sequence is CASSPNSGGHNEQFF. DNA of the CDR3: TGTGCCAGCTCACCAAATAGCGGGGGCCACAATGAGCAGTTCTTC.

The rearrangement uses TRBV5-1 and TRBJ2-3, with 8 bases identical to TRBD1. Germline lookup yields CDR1 SGHRS and CDR2 YFSETQ. Germline trimming cut 4 bases from V and 2 bases from J; bases unmatched to any gene: 9. CDR3 length: 16 amino acids. The chain's CDR3 is CASSAGTGLFTDTQYF. CDR3 in DNA: TGCGCCAGCAGCGCCGGGACAGGCTTATTCACAGATACGCAGTATTTT.

Concerning this clone itself: The germline gene is not matched at one end of the junction; a read error may be the cause. This chain links TRBV7-7 with TRBJ2-5; TRBD1 is a possible D gene (5 bases). CDR1 is SSHAT and CDR2 is FNYEAQ in the germline V gene (reference sequence). The CDR3 totals 13 residues. DNA for the CDR3: TGTGCTAGCACTCGACAGTATCAAGAGACCCAGTACTTC. Its protein is CASTRQYQETQYF.

J is TRBJ2-5 and V is TRBV18, with D tentatively TRBD2 (6 bases). V was trimmed by 4 bases and J by 5 bases, leaving 14 bases between them. The CDR3 sequence is 14 residues long. The germline CDR1 and CDR2 sequences are KGHSH and LQKENI. CDR3 sequence (DNA): TGTGCCAGCTCACTCCCCGGGACTGGCGAGACCCAGTACTTC. It codes for CASSLPGTGETQYF.

Worth noting for this clone: The germline gene is not matched at one end of the junction; a read error may be the cause. The V and J genes are TRBV18 and TRBJ2-3, with D perhaps TRBD1 (6 bases). This CDR3 is 12 amino acids long. The germline V gene has CDR1 KGHSH and CDR2 LQKENI. The CDR3: CASSRDTNTQYF. The CDR3 DNA reads as TGTGCCAGCTCACGGGACACAAATACGCAGTATTTT.

The chain employs TRBV5-4 and TRBJ2-7, with TRBD2 matching over 13 bases. CDR1 is SGHNT, CDR2 YYREEE, per germline (reference sequence). The V and J ends lost 3 bases and 6 bases, in that order; junction bases with no gene match: 6. CDR3 length: 15 residues. CDR3 sequence: CASSSPGLAGPEQYF. The DNA of the CDR3 is TGTGCCAGCAGCTCTCCGGGACTAGCGGGACCCGAGCAGTACTTC.

This chain links TRBV28 with TRBJ2-1; the D gene is possibly TRBD2 (5 bases). Germline V gene sequence: CDR1 MDHEN, CDR2 SYDVKM. The CDR3 has 13 residues. V dropped 5 bases and J dropped 4 bases, with 9 bases sitting between them. The CDR3 DNA follows: TGTGCCAGCAGTACGGGGTTTTACAATGAGCAGTTCTTC. This gives the protein CASSTGFYNEQFF.

The V gene is TRBV4-1, the J gene TRBJ2-7, with D uncertain. Germline lookup yields CDR1 MGHRA and CDR2 YSYEKL. The V end lost 4 bases, the J end lost 6 bases, and 13 bases lay between the germline ends. The CDR3 is 13 amino acids. The CDR3 is CASSLEAVREQYF. CDR3 coding DNA: TGCGCCAGCAGCCTAGAAGCCGTACGCGAGCAGTACTTC.

The V call is TRBV21-1, the J call TRBJ2-7; the table names TRBD2, a call not compared with the DNA. TRBV21-1 is designated a pseudogene. The CDR3 runs to 19 residues. In DNA form, the CDR3 reads TGTGCCAGCAGCAATGTACCCCGGGAGACTAGCAAAGGAATCTACGAGCAGTACTTC. This encodes CASSNVPRETSKGIYEQYF.

The chain couples TRBV4-3 to TRBJ1-4; D possibly corresponds to TRBD1 (5 bases). The V end lost 0 bases, the J end lost 5 bases, and 10 bases lay between the germline ends. The CDR3 extends over 15 amino acids. CDR1 and CDR2 (germline): LGHNA, YSLEER. Here the CDR3 reads CASSQDSRGNEKLFF. CDR3 DNA: TGCGCCAGCAGCCAAGATTCTCGGGGGAATGAAAAACTGTTTTTT.